This TCR beta chain was captured in a study of blood T cell repertoires in COVID-19. Germline V lookup: CDR1 GTSNPN, CDR2 SVGIG (reference sequence). The V and J ends lost 3 bases and 6 bases, in that order; junction bases with no gene match: 7. The CDR3 is made up of 14 amino acids. Original handling: Amplification of reference gene primers was used by the study to estimate nucleated cell counts. Sequencing was performed with immunoSEQ multiplex PCR; in TCRdb, only in-frame clones are kept and a portion is missing. The V and J calls and clone size are taken from that table; D and trimming were inferred from the DNA. The data show around 200,000 clones, 85% to 90% seen once.

The sample consisted of peripheral blood. The TCR comes from a man aged 60 to 69 who had recovered from COVID-19. This chain connects TRBV30 to TRBJ1-4; 7 bases are shared with TRBD1. The CDR3 is CAWRGTDRDEKLFF. The DNA for the CDR3 is TGTGCCTGGAGAGGGACAGATCGAGATGAAAAACTGTTTTTT.